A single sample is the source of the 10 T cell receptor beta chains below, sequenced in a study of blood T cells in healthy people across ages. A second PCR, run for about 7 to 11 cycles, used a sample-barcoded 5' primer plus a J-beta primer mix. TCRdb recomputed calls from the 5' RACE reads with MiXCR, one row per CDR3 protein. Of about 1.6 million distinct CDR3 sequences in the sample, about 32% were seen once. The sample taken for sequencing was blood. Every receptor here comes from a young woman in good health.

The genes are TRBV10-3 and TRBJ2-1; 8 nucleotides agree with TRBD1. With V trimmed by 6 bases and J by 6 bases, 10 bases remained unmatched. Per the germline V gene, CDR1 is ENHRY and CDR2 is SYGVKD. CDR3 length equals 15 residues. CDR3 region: CAISTGGQGSNEQFF. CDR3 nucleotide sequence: TGTGCCATCAGCACCGGTGGACAGGGAAGCAATGAGCAGTTCTTC.

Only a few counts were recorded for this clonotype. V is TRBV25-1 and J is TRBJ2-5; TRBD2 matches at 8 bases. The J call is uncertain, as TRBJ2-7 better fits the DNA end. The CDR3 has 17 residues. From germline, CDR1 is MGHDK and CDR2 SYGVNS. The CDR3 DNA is TGTGCCAGCAGTGAATCCCAGATCGACTCGGGAGGGGACGAGCAGTACTTC. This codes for CASSESQIDSGGDEQYF.

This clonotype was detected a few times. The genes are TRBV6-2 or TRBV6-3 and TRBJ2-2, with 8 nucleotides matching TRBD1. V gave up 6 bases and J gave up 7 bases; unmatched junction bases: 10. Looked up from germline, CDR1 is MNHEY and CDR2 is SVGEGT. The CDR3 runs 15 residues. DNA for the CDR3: TGTGCCAGCAGAACTTCGACAGGGGCGTACGGGGAGCTGTTTTTT. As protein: CASRTSTGAYGELFF.

The CDR3 DNA follows: TGTGCCAGCAGCCAATCCCCAGGGTTAGGCTACAATGAGCAGTTCTTC. Its protein product is CASSQSPGLGYNEQFF. The J gene is TRBJ2-1, the V gene TRBV3-1, with a tentative D call TRBD1 (5 bases). Germline V lookup: CDR1 LGHDT, CDR2 YNNKEL (reference sequence). The CDR3 runs to 16 residues. Trimming took 2 bases from V and 3 from J, leaving 14 bases between them.

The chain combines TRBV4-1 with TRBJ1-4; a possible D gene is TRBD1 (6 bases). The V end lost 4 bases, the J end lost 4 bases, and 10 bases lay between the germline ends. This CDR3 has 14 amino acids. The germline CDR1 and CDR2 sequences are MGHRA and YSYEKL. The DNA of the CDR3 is TGCGCCAGCAGCCCGGGGGGACATAATGAAAAACTGTTTTTT. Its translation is CASSPGGHNEKLFF.

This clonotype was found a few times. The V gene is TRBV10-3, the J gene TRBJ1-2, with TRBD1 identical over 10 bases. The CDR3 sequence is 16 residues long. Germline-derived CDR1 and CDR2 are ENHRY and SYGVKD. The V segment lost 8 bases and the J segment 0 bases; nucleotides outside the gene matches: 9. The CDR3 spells CAIERGQGPSNYGYTF. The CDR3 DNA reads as TGTGCCATCGAGCGGGGACAGGGGCCCTCTAACTATGGCTACACCTTC.

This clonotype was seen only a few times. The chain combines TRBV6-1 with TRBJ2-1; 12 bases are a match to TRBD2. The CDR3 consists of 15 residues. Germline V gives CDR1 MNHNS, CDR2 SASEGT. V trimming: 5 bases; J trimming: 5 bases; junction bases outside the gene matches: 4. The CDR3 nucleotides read TGTGCCAGCAGTAACGGACTAGCGGGGAACAATGAGCAGTTCTTC. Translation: CASSNGLAGNNEQFF.

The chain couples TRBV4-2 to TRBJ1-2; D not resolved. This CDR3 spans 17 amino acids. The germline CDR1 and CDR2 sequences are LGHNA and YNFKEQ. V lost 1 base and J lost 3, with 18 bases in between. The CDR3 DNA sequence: TGTGCCAGCAGCCAAGGCTCTATTGGACGGGGAGACTATGGCTACACCTTC. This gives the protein CASSQGSIGRGDYGYTF.

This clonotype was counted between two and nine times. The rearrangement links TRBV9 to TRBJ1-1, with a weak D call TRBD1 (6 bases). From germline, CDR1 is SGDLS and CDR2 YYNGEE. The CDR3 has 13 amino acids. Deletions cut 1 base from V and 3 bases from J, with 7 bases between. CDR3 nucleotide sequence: TGTGCCAGCAGCGTACGACAGGACACTGAAGCTTTCTTT. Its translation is CASSVRQDTEAFF.

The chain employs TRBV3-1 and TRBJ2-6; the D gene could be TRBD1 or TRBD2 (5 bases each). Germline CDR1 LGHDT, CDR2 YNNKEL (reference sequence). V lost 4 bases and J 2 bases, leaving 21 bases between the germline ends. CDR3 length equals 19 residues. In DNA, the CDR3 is TGTGCCAGCAGCCTTTCTACGACGGGACGGAGCCCTGGGGCCAACGTCCTGACTTTC. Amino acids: CASSLSTTGRSPGANVLTF.